This TCR beta chain was observed in a study of breast tumors, draining lymph nodes, adjacent tissues. TCRdb reprocessed the multiplex PCR reads with MiXCR, giving one entry per CDR3 protein. The table has tens of thousands of distinct CDR3 sequences, approximately 22% seen once. Overall study findings and caveats: Tumors had less TCR diversity than lymph nodes, more than nontumor tissue. Tumor T cell lymph node origin was a supported hypothesis, not proven.

Trimming took off 4 bases at V and 6 bases at J, with 18 bases between the two ends. The germline CDR1 and CDR2 sequences are SQVTM and ANQGSEA. The CDR3 length is 14 residues. There are many counts of this clonotype. Antigen unknown. This sequence was found in a female donor with breast cancer. Some clones in this sample may be carry-over from other donors' samples. The chain couples TRBV29-1 to TRBJ1-2; possibly TRBD1 for D (5 bases). Sequencing was carried out using breast tumor tissue. CDR3 coding DNA: TGCAGCGTTGGAGAGGGGCGCTTATCCGATGGCTACACCTTC. It is translated as CSVGEGRLSDGYTF.